This paragraph reports one T cell receptor (beta chain). Its antigen remains unknown. TCR sequencing used cDNA made by reverse transcription of extracted RNA. Measured with immunoSEQ multiplex PCR; TCRdb has only the in-frame clones, and not every one. The sample shows 200,000 or so clones, roughly 64% of them seen only once. The treatment is: oral pan-JAK inhibitor, 5-10 mg twice daily. V was clipped by 4 bases and J by 1 base; unmatched bases: 3. The CDR3 extends over 14 amino acids. In germline, CDR1 is SGHRS, CDR2 YFSETQ. The sample belongs to a study of CD8+ T cells in alopecia areata. Study as a whole: The study gave treated patients oral tofacitinib at 5 to 10 mg twice daily. Disease severity was quantified as SALT score of affected scalp area. Study conclusions and caveats: TCR sharing across patients was less clear than in mice, possibly HLA-related. Clonality exceeded that of normal scalp in lesional scalp, most notably in alopecia totalis/universalis.

The receptor was derived from a human donor with alopecia areata. The source was CD4+ T cells sorted from blood, collected at week 24, from a patient treated with tofacitinib. The chain joins TRBV5-1 to TRBJ2-5, with 8 bases that match TRBD2. This CDR3 is CASSGTSGQETQYF. CDR3 nucleotides: TGCGCCAGCAGCGGAACTAGCGGCCAAGAGACCCAGTACTTC.